This T cell receptor beta chain was recovered during a study of T cells in localized non-small cell lung cancer (dated by TCRdb to 2018 to 2021). A note on the overall study: The study examined T cell repertoires in roughly 240 patients with early-stage NSCLC and compared tumors with uninvolved tumor-adjacent lungs. The cohort was made up of a few hundred treatment-naive NSCLC patients whose localized lung tumors had been resected. The mean age of the NSCLC patients was just over 65 years, with 120 to 150 men and around 99 women.

The immunoSEQ Assay was used to sequence TCR beta CDR3 regions from DNA. Per the source publication's procedure: T cell density was computed as TCR beta template counts normalized to usable DNA estimated by amplifying housekeeping genes. Richness was estimated using the preseqR package, with extrapolation to 400,000 templates for PBMC samples and to 120,000 templates for tissue samples. Clonality was defined as one minus Pielou's evenness. Tissue-enriched TCRs were identified by differential abundance testing using productive amino-acid clonotypes, minimum total count 5 and alpha 0.1. The Jaccard Index and the Morisita Overlap Index were used to quantify repertoire overlap between compartments. GLIPH grouped TCR beta CDR3s together with public tetramer-defined viral CDR3s, and a viral motif had to include at least three viral sequences and show V-gene enrichment. Entries here come from immuneACCESS through TCRdb and include only in-frame sequences with V and J called. Some clones fail to appear in such tables; in the studies checked, an unresolved V gene covers under half of the shortfall, and the cause of the remainder is unknown. V and J calls and clone size are copied from that table; D and trimming were computed from the DNA. For this sample there are roughly 38,000 clones; 80% to 90% appear just once. The top ten clones comprise more than 5.5% of the sample.

At diagnosis, tumor, uninvolved tumor-adjacent lung and peripheral blood were collected and then preserved as a mix of FFPE and fresh-frozen material. For TCR repertoire profiling, the blood samples were analyzed as peripheral blood mononuclear cells. About this clone: Its antigen remains unidentified. One end of the junction fails to match germline, which may point to a read error.

Spanning cysteine to phenylalanine, the CDR3 consists of 13 amino acids. Of all the DNA, just the CDR3 is kept, 39 bases in frame from base 1. The germline V gene encodes CDR1 MGHRA and CDR2 YSYEKL. Overall study results and their limits: Longer overall survival was associated with higher blood T cell density, whereas shorter survival was associated with higher adjacent-lung clonality. Multi-region tumor sequencing was not performed, so intratumor heterogeneity could not be excluded. A median of about 55 of the top 100 tumor clones were detected in paired uninvolved adjacent lung, and 28 of these tumor clones were also found among the top 100 clones of the paired uninvolved adjacent lung. Because of the exploratory design, TCR variables were selected using unadjusted p-values without false-discovery rate correction. Uninvolved tumor-adjacent lung showed the highest T cell clonality, higher than tumor, which suggests more focused antigenic responses in the adjacent lung.

The TCR originated in a male donor aged 60 or over with stage II lung adenocarcinoma. Sequences were derived from peripheral blood mononuclear cells, sampled before any cancer treatment. In this chain, TRBV4-1 is recombined with TRBJ2-7, with the D gene call left open. For the CDR3, the sequence is CASSQLSTARRCF. The DNA is as follows: TGCGCCAGCAGCCAACTTTCGACGGCCCGCCGTTGCTTC.